This T cell receptor (beta chain) emerged from a study of blood T cell repertoires in COVID-19. Study information: COVID-19 samples collected from the United States, Italy and Spain covered acute and convalescent phases. Sources were T cells, B-cell-depleted T cells, or PBMCs; the material itself was cDNA or gDNA.

Measured with immunoSEQ multiplex PCR; TCRdb has only the in-frame clones, and not every one. The repertoire holds tens of thousands of clones, with about 86% as singletons. This receptor was obtained from a man aged 50-59 years with active COVID-19. The specimen was peripheral blood.

The CDR3 is CASSFSSGGPYEQYV. CDR3 DNA sequence: TGTGCCAGCAGCTTTTCGAGCGGGGGGCCCTACGAGCAGTACGTC. The chain recombines TRBV7-9 with TRBJ2-7; 9 bases line up with TRBD2. The germline gives CDR1 SEHNR, CDR2 FQNEAQ (reference sequence). With V trimmed by 3 bases and J by 2 bases, 5 bases remained unmatched. The CDR3 spans 15 residues.